The rows below give T cell receptor beta chains drawn from one sample of a study of OX40 agonist ivuxolimab in advanced cancers. The assay was immunoSEQ multiplex PCR, and TCRdb's table has in-frame clones only and misses some. Of about 57,000 clones in the sample, around 81% are singletons; the top ten hold about 4.8%. The sample here was CD4+ or CD8+ T cells sorted from blood, taken in a trial of the OX40 agonist ivuxolimab. The receptors here all came from an adult with an advanced solid tumor such as melanoma, head and neck, liver or kidney cancer. The CDR3 runs from the conserved cysteine through the conserved F or W. The order of the fields is clone size, J gene, V gene, D gene, CDR3 protein, CDR3 DNA. A D gene is named only where the DNA matches it firmly. The listing skips clone size in some rows; elsewhere it reads once, few, many or a size class.

once | TRBJ2-5 | TRBV25-1 | . | CASGGSGAQETQYF | TGTGCCAGCGGGGGGTCAGGGGCCCAAGAGACCCAGTACTTC
once | TRBJ2-7 | TRBV7-6 | . | CASSFSQGTHEQYF | TGTGCCAGCTCCTTTTCACAGGGTACCCACGAGCAGTACTTC
. | TRBJ1-2 | TRBV7-2 | . | CASGQGYGYTF | TGTGCCAGCGGTCAGGGCTATGGCTACACCTTC
. | TRBJ1-4 | TRBV10-2 | . | CASSEAAGTNEKLFF | TGCGCCAGCAGTGAAGCGGCCGGAACTAATGAAAAACTGTTTTTT
. | TRBJ2-3 | TRBV21-1 | . | CASSRNDSGTSGRVTDTQYF | TGTGCCAGCAGTAGGAACGACAGTGGGACTAGCGGGAGAGTCACAGATACGCAGTATTTT
once | TRBJ2-5 | TRBV7-9 | . | CASSFPAPRETQYF | TGTGCCAGCAGCTTCCCGGCGCCTCGGGAGACCCAGTACTTC
. | TRBJ2-7 | TRBV7-2 | TRBD2 | CASSPRLAGLYEQYF | TGTGCCAGCAGCCCGCGACTAGCGGGCCTTTACGAGCAGTACTTC
once | TRBJ2-2 | TRBV19 | TRBD1 | CASSIQGAIGTGELFF | TGTGCCAGTAGTATTCAGGGGGCGATCGGTACCGGGGAGCTGTTTTTT
. | TRBJ2-1 | TRBV4-1 | . | CASSQDRRGDNEQFF | TGCGCCAGCAGCCAAGATCGCCGCGGAGACAATGAGCAGTTCTTC
. | TRBJ1-5 | TRBV2 | TRBD1 | CASSGQGSNQPQHF | TGTGCCAGCAGTGGACAGGGAAGCAATCAGCCCCAGCATTTT
. | TRBJ1-5 | TRBV7-8 | TRBD1 | CASSSRTGARNQPQHF | TGTGCCAGCAGCTCACGGACAGGGGCGCGCAATCAGCCCCAGCATTTT
. | TRBJ2-2 | TRBV11-3 | . | CASSLEGAGGELFF | TGTGCCAGCAGCTTAGAGGGGGCCGGCGGGGAGCTGTTTTTT
. | TRBJ2-3 | TRBV29-1 | . | CSVEVLLGADTQYF | TGCAGCGTTGAAGTGTTATTAGGGGCAGATACGCAGTATTTT
. | TRBJ1-1 | TRBV5-1 | . | CASSLVYSGNTEAFF | TGCGCCAGCAGCTTGGTATATTCCGGGAACACTGAAGCTTTCTTT
once | TRBJ2-3 | TRBV6-1 | TRBD2 | CASSEAWRGDTQYF | TGTGCCAGCAGTGAAGCATGGCGGGGGGATACGCAGTATTTT
. | TRBJ2-1 | TRBV29-1 | TRBD1 | CSVSPGQGVSSEQFF | TGCAGCGTTAGTCCGGGACAGGGGGTTAGTAGTGAGCAGTTCTTC
. | TRBJ1-3 | TRBV13 | . | CASSLGQGTSGNTIYF | TGTGCCAGCAGCTTAGGGCAGGGGACCTCTGGAAACACCATATATTTT
. | TRBJ1-1 | TRBV11-2 | TRBD1 | CASSSGQGVTEAFF | TGTGCCAGCAGCTCGGGACAGGGGGTGACTGAAGCTTTCTTT
. | TRBJ1-2 | TRBV2 | TRBD1 | CASSELAGGADGYTF | TGTGCCAGCAGTGAACTGGCAGGGGGCGCAGATGGCTACACCTTC
. | TRBJ2-7 | TRBV7-9 | TRBD1 | CASSLGDRTSYEQYF | TGTGCCAGCAGCCTGGGGGACAGGACCTCCTACGAGCAGTACTTC
. | TRBJ2-7 | TRBV15 | . | CATSRVVRHEQYF | TGTGCCACCAGCAGAGTCGTACGTCACGAGCAGTACTTC
many | TRBJ2-7 | TRBV21-1 | . | CASSPTRVYEQYF | TGTGCCAGCAGCCCCACGCGAGTGTACGAGCAGTACTTC
. | TRBJ2-7 | TRBV6-5 | . | CASRGGQPYEQYF | TGTGCCAGCAGGGGCGGACAACCCTACGAGCAGTACTTC
. | TRBJ2-5 | TRBV7-8 | . | CASSIRDGYQETQYF | TGTGCCAGCAGCATCCGGGACGGGTACCAAGAGACCCAGTACTTC
. | TRBJ1-5 | TRBV5-6 | . | CASSLAGQVRPQHF | TGTGCCAGCAGCTTGGCGGGTCAAGTGCGACCCCAGCATTTT
. | TRBJ2-7 | TRBV19 | TRBD1 | CASSTRTGHSYEQYF | TGTGCCAGTAGTACCAGGACAGGGCACTCCTACGAGCAGTACTTC
. | TRBJ2-4 | TRBV19 | . | CASSIGGWGKNIQYF | TGTGCCAGTAGTATAGGGGGCTGGGGCAAAAACATTCAGTACTTC
. | TRBJ2-1 | TRBV7-9 | . | CASSFEPLPGNEQFF | TGTGCCAGCAGCTTCGAGCCACTCCCAGGGAATGAGCAGTTCTTC
. | TRBJ1-3 | TRBV11-2 | TRBD1 | CASSKRTGGFMTGNTIYF | TGTGCCAGCAGCAAACGGACAGGGGGCTTTATGACTGGAAACACCATATATTTT
once | TRBJ2-3 | TRBV9 | . | CASSVRTGGPTDTQYF | TGTGCCAGCAGCGTAAGGACGGGGGGCCCCACAGATACGCAGTATTTT
. | TRBJ2-7 | TRBV19 | TRBD2 | CASSILATSGKYEQYF | TGTGCCAGTAGTATCCTCGCCACTAGCGGGAAGTACGAGCAGTACTTC
. | TRBJ1-5 | TRBV28 | . | CASSSPVGTFGPQHF | TGTGCCAGCAGTTCCCCAGTGGGTACCTTTGGGCCCCAGCATTTT
. | TRBJ1-1 | TRBV4-1 | . | CASSQVQAQGNTEAFF | TGCGCCAGCAGCCAAGTTCAAGCCCAGGGGAACACTGAAGCTTTCTTT
. | TRBJ1-2 | TRBV5-4 | . | CASTRRGANYGYTF | TGTGCCAGCACCCGGAGGGGAGCTAACTATGGCTACACCTTC
. | TRBJ2-7 | TRBV5-4 | . | CASSSSNYEQYF | TGTGCCAGCAGCTCTTCAAATTACGAGCAGTACTTC
. | TRBJ2-7 | TRBV6-5 | . | CASSSTGTSYEQYF | TGTGCCAGCAGTTCAACAGGGACCTCCTACGAGCAGTACTTC
. | TRBJ2-1 | TRBV5-1 | TRBD1 | CASSLALRGRARQGNEQFF | TGCGCCAGCAGCTTGGCCCTCAGGGGGCGAGCCCGCCAGGGGAATGAGCAGTTCTTC
. | TRBJ2-1 | TRBV6-5 | . | CASSRSGDNEQFF | TGTGCCAGTAGTCGCTCGGGTGACAATGAGCAGTTCTTC
once | TRBJ2-2 | TRBV5-1 | . | CASSRTETGELFF | TGCGCCAGCAGCAGGACGGAGACCGGGGAGCTGTTTTTT
few | TRBJ2-3 | TRBV10-3 | . | CAINSGDTQYF | TGTGCCATCAATAGCGGAGATACGCAGTATTTT
. | TRBJ2-5 | TRBV13 | TRBD2 | CASSFRPRLAGEQETQYF | TGTGCCAGCAGCTTCAGACCCCGACTAGCAGGAGAACAAGAGACCCAGTACTTC
. | TRBJ1-2 | TRBV9 | TRBD1 | CASSVGDRVFGYTF | TGTGCCAGCAGCGTCGGGGACAGGGTGTTTGGCTACACCTTC
few | TRBJ2-7 | TRBV5-4 | TRBD2 | CASSPGGAGRYEQYF | TGTGCCAGCAGCCCGGGTGGAGCGGGACGCTACGAGCAGTACTTC
. | TRBJ2-1 | TRBV10-1 | . | CASSNDRNNNEQFF | TGCGCCAGCAGCAACGACAGAAACAACAATGAGCAGTTCTTC
. | TRBJ2-2 | TRBV7-3 | TRBD2 | CASGLAGVNTGELFF | TGTGCCAGCGGACTTGCGGGAGTCAACACCGGGGAGCTGTTTTTT
. | TRBJ1-2 | TRBV28 | TRBD1 | CASSRGTGTHGYTF | TGTGCCAGCAGCCGAGGGACAGGGACCCATGGCTACACCTTC
. | TRBJ2-5 | TRBV10-2 | TRBD2 | CASSEPGGPGKTQYF | TGCGCCAGCAGTGAGCCGGGAGGGCCGGGAAAGACCCAGTACTTC
once | TRBJ2-1 | TRBV18 | . | CASSPGSPSYNEQFF | TGTGCCAGCTCACCGGGGAGCCCCTCTTACAATGAGCAGTTCTTC
. | TRBJ1-4 | TRBV18 | TRBD1 | CASSPRDSNEKLFF | TGTGCCAGCTCACCCCGGGACAGTAATGAAAAACTGTTTTTT
. | TRBJ2-7 | TRBV6-5 | TRBD1 | CASGRSGTGVEQYF | TGTGCCAGTGGCCGTTCCGGGACAGGGGTCGAGCAGTACTTC
few | TRBJ2-6 | TRBV18 | . | CASSTRAGGSGANVLTF | TGTGCCAGCTCAACCCGGGCGGGTGGCTCTGGGGCCAACGTCCTGACTTTC
. | TRBJ2-1 | TRBV29-1 | . | CSVEGQEQFF | TGCAGCGTTGAAGGCCAGGAGCAGTTCTTC
. | TRBJ1-1 | TRBV4-1 | TRBD1 | CASSQVRTGGGTEAFF | TGCGCCAGCAGCCAAGTGAGAACAGGGGGCGGAACTGAAGCTTTCTTT
. | TRBJ2-5 | TRBV6-1 | . | CASRQDSRGTQYF | TGTGCCAGCAGGCAGGACTCCCGAGGGACCCAGTACTTC